A single sample gave rise to the 20 T cell receptor beta chains below, sequenced in a study of OX40 agonist ivuxolimab in advanced cancers. Clones were read by immunoSEQ multiplex PCR, and TCRdb kept only the in-frame ones, dropping some. The sample shows 26,000 or so clones, approximately 90% of them seen only once. Sequencing was performed on CD4+ or CD8+ T cells sorted from blood, taken in a trial of the OX40 agonist ivuxolimab. Source of these receptors: an adult with an advanced solid tumor such as melanoma, head and neck, liver or kidney cancer.

J is TRBJ2-1 and V is TRBV7-8; 9 bases match TRBD1. This CDR3 comprises 22 residues. After removal of 3 bases from V and 1 base from J, the junction contained 22 bases not matched to a gene. The germline CDR1 and CDR2 sequences are SGHVS and FQNEAQ. The CDR3: CASSFPIAQGLTGTGSYNEQFF. In DNA, the CDR3 is TGTGCCAGCAGCTTTCCCATAGCCCAGGGGTTAACCGGGACAGGGTCCTACAATGAGCAGTTCTTC.

V and J are TRBV14 and TRBJ2-1; D is ambiguous. Germline V gene lookup returns CDR1 SGHDN and CDR2 FVKESK. This CDR3 comprises 14 residues. The V end lost 2 bases, the J end lost 8 bases, and 13 bases lay between the germline ends. In DNA, the CDR3 is TGTGCCAGCAGCCAAAGCATTGTTAGCTATGAGCAGTTCTTC. Protein: CASSQSIVSYEQFF.

The rearrangement uses TRBV5-1 and TRBJ2-7; D is unclear. The V gene's germline CDR1 is SGHRS and CDR2 YFSETQ. With 0 bases removed from V and 7 bases from J, the gap between germline ends came to 17 bases. This CDR3 has 15 amino acids. Here the CDR3 DNA reads TGCGCCAGCAGCTTGGTCGCGACGAATGCCATTGAGCAGTACTTC. Residues: CASSLVATNAIEQYF.

This chain connects TRBV19 to TRBJ1-1; D is unclear. The CDR3 length is 12 residues. Germline CDR1 LNHDA, CDR2 SQIVND (reference sequence). V was trimmed by 7 bases and J by 0 bases, leaving 6 bases between them. CDR3 residues: CASTTLNTEAFF. DNA for the CDR3: TGTGCCAGTACGACTTTGAACACTGAAGCTTTCTTT.

This sequence joins TRBV27 and TRBJ2-7, with D perhaps being TRBD1 or TRBD2 (5 bases each). This CDR3 is 15 amino acids long. Germline V CDR1 and CDR2: MNHEY, SMNVEV (reference sequence). V was pared by 3 bases and J by 3 bases, with 15 bases between. CDR3: CASSFRDQVSYEQYF. DNA of the CDR3: TGTGCCAGCAGTTTTAGGGACCAAGTAAGCTACGAGCAGTACTTC.

In DNA, the CDR3 is TGTGCCAGCAGCGTAGAAGATAGCGGGAGGTACGACGAGCAGTACTTC. Translating gives CASSVEDSGRYDEQYF. J is TRBJ2-7 and V is TRBV9; 10 bases map to TRBD2. CDR3 length equals 16 residues. Unmatched junction bases numbered 8, after V lost 0 bases and J lost 5 bases. CDR1 and CDR2 from the germline V gene are SGDLS and YYNGEE.

In DNA, the CDR3 is TGTGCCAGCAGCGCTATGACTAGCTACAATGAGCAGTTCTTC. Its translation: CASSAMTSYNEQFF. This rearrangement joins TRBV13 to TRBJ2-1, with a tentative D call TRBD2 (6 bases). V gave up 5 bases and J gave up 3 bases, with 11 bases separating them. CDR1 is PRHDT and CDR2 is FYEKMQ in the germline V gene (reference sequence). The CDR3 has 14 residues.

This clone was recorded once. The chain uses TRBV6-5 and TRBJ2-5; D may be TRBD1 or TRBD2 (6 bases each). This CDR3 comprises 16 residues. The germline V gene has CDR1 MNHEY and CDR2 SVGAGI. V was shortened by 0 bases and J by 0 bases, with 11 bases between the two germline ends. The DNA for the CDR3 is TGTGCCAGCAGTTACTCGGGGGGCCCATACCAAGAGACCCAGTACTTC. Protein: CASSYSGGPYQETQYF.

This clone was counted a few times. Mismatch with germline at one junction end may stem from a read error. The CDR3 here is CGSQGGTEAFF. The CDR3 nucleotides read TGTGGCAGTCAGGGCGGCACTGAAGCTTTCTTT. V is TRBV19 and J is TRBJ1-1; TRBD1 might be the D (5 bases). The V gene's germline CDR1 is LNHDA and CDR2 SQIVND (reference sequence). The CDR3 runs 11 residues.

V usage is TRBV13 and J usage is TRBJ2-2; TRBD1 matches 11 bases. The CDR3 is 15 amino acids. The V gene end was trimmed by 3 bases and the J gene end by 6 bases; junction bases not matched to a gene: 3. CDR1 is PRHDT and CDR2 is FYEKMQ in the germline V gene (reference sequence). CDR3 sequence (DNA): TGTGCCAGCAGCTTCGGGACAGGGGGTCCCGGGGAGCTGTTTTTT. It is translated as CASSFGTGGPGELFF.

The chain's CDR3 is CASSEPTTYGYTF. CDR3 coding DNA: TGTGCCAGCAGTGAACCCACGACCTATGGCTACACCTTC. V and J are TRBV2 and TRBJ1-2, with D unresolved. Trimming cost V 2 bases and J 4 bases, with 8 bases left between them. The germline CDR1 and CDR2 sequences are SNHLY and FYNNEI. The CDR3 totals 13 residues.

In DNA form, the CDR3 reads TGTGCCAGCAGGTGGGCCAATGAGCAGTTCTTC. Translating it yields CASRWANEQFF. The rearrangement uses TRBV2 and TRBJ2-1; D uncertain. Trimming took off 6 bases at V and 6 bases at J, with 6 bases between the two ends. This CDR3 has 11 residues. CDR1 is SNHLY, CDR2 FYNNEI, per germline.

The chain has TRBV7-9 and TRBJ2-3; unclear D gene. The CDR3 is 15 amino acids. Germline V gene lookup returns CDR1 SEHNR and CDR2 FQNEAQ (reference sequence). The V gene lost 5 bases and the J gene lost 3 bases, with 15 bases spanning the gap. CDR3 DNA: TGTGCCAGCAGCAGCCGAAGAGGCCTAACAGATACGCAGTATTTT. Residues: CASSSRRGLTDTQYF. The variable domain in full, with the rest retrieved from reference TRBV7-9 and TRBJ2-3, is DTGVSQNPRHKITKRGQNVTFRCDPISEHNRLYWYRQTLGQGPEFLTYFQNEAQLEKSRLLSDRFSAERPKGSFSTLEIQRTEQGDSAMYLCASSSRRGLTDTQYFGPGTRLTVL.

The rearrangement joins TRBV27 to TRBJ1-5, with a weak D call TRBD1 (6 bases). With 6 bases removed from V and 0 bases from J, the gap between germline ends came to 12 bases. CDR1 and CDR2 (germline): MNHEY, SMNVEV (reference sequence). The CDR3 is made up of 15 amino acids. The CDR3, as DNA: TGTGCCAGCAGCACAGGGAGTTATAGCAATCAGCCCCAGCATTTT. As protein: CASSTGSYSNQPQHF.

The rearrangement joins TRBV15 to TRBJ1-4, with 9 nucleotides matching TRBD1. J lost 10 bases, V lost 1 base, and 7 bases had no gene match. Germline CDR1 LNHNV, CDR2 YYDKDF (reference sequence). The CDR3 contains 15 residues. The CDR3 is CATSRGRGQGGKLFF. The CDR3 nucleotides are TGTGCCACCAGCAGAGGAAGGGGACAGGGAGGAAAACTGTTTTTT.

This chain links TRBV6-5 with TRBJ2-2; D not resolved. This CDR3 has 15 amino acids. Trimming left V 2 bases short and J 0 bases short, with 7 bases between. Germline-derived CDR1 and CDR2 are MNHEY and SVGAGI. CDR3 sequence reads: CASSYLYPNTGELFF. The CDR3 coding sequence is TGTGCCAGCAGTTACCTATATCCGAACACCGGGGAGCTGTTTTTT.

The chain carries TRBV6-6 and TRBJ2-2; possibly TRBD1 for D (5 bases). Per the germline V gene, CDR1 is MNHNY and CDR2 is SVGAGI (reference sequence). V was trimmed by 4 bases and J by 5 bases, leaving 11 bases between them. The CDR3 is made up of 14 amino acids. In DNA, the CDR3 is TGTGCCAGCAGTTCCCCGACAGCTACCGGGGAGCTGTTTTTT. Its protein is CASSSPTATGELFF.

The rearrangement joins TRBV19 to TRBJ1-1; no reliable D call. In germline, CDR1 is LNHDA, CDR2 SQIVND (reference sequence). V lost 4 bases, J lost 6 bases, and 12 bases lay in between. The CDR3 sequence is 13 residues long. CDR3 protein: CASSTQVEAEAFF. CDR3 sequence (DNA): TGTGCCAGTAGTACCCAGGTCGAAGCTGAAGCTTTCTTT. The whole variable domain, remainder taken from reference TRBV19 and TRBJ1-1, is DGGITQSPKYLFRKEGQNVTLSCEQNLNHDAMYWYRQDPGQGLRLIYYSQIVNDFQKGDIAEGYSVSREKKESFPLTVTSAQKNPTAFYLCASSTQVEAEAFFGQGTRLTVV.

This rearrangement joins TRBV6-1 to TRBJ2-1; 8 nucleotides line up with TRBD2. CDR3 length: 14 residues. Looked up from germline, CDR1 is MNHNS and CDR2 is SASEGT. Trimming took 6 bases from V and 7 from J; bases not matched to a gene: 8. Here the CDR3 reads CASSLGLAGNEQFF. CDR3 DNA sequence: TGTGCCAGCAGCCTAGGACTAGCTGGGAATGAGCAGTTCTTC.

The rearrangement joins TRBV28 to TRBJ2-3; D gene unclear. CDR1 is MDHEN, CDR2 SYDVKM, per germline. The length of the CDR3 is 16 residues. Deletions cut 4 bases from V and 1 base from J, with 15 bases between. The CDR3 DNA sequence: TGTGCCAGCAGTTCCCCCCTGGAAATTGGCACAGATACGCAGTATTTT. Translated: CASSSPLEIGTDTQYF.